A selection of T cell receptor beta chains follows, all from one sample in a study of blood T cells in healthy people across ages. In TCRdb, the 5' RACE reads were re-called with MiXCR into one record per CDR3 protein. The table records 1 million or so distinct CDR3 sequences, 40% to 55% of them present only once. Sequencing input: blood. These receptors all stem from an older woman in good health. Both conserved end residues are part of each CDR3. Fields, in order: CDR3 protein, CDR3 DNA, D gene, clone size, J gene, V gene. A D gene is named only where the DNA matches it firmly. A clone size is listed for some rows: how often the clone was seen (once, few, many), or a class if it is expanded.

CDR3: CASSGASGNYNEQFF; DNA: TGTGCCAGCAGCGGGGCTAGCGGGAACTACAATGAGCAGTTCTTC; D: TRBD2; size: NA; J: TRBJ2-1; V: TRBV9
CDR3: CSVGIGTSTDTQYF; DNA: TGCAGCGTTGGCATTGGGACTAGCACAGATACGCAGTATTTT; D: NA; size: NA; J: TRBJ2-3; V: TRBV29-1
CDR3: CASSRQEGRGETEAFF; DNA: TGTGCCAGCAGCCGACAAGAAGGTCGGGGGGAGACTGAAGCTTTCTTT; D: NA; size: few; J: TRBJ1-1; V: TRBV4-2
CDR3: CASIRGQESYNEQFF; DNA: TGTGCCAGCATTCGGGGACAGGAATCCTACAATGAGCAGTTCTTC; D: TRBD1; size: NA; J: TRBJ2-1; V: TRBV6-1
CDR3: CASGLDRSPLHF; DNA: TGTGCTAGTGGCTTGGATCGTTCACCCCTCCACTTT; D: NA; size: few; J: TRBJ1-6; V: TRBV12-5
CDR3: CASSSNRALTGTHYEQYF; DNA: TGTGCCAGCAGCTCCAATCGTGCGTTAACCGGGACTCACTACGAGCAGTACTTC; D: NA; size: NA; J: TRBJ2-7; V: TRBV7-8
CDR3: CAIRDRGLIFGYTF; DNA: TGTGCCATCAGGGACAGGGGTCTTATTTTTGGCTACACCTTC; D: TRBD1; size: NA; J: TRBJ1-2; V: TRBV10-3
CDR3: CAISGSGGGEAYNEQYF; DNA: TGTGCCATCAGTGGGTCTGGAGGAGGGGAGGCCTACAATGAGCAGTACTTC; D: NA; size: NA; J: TRBJ2-7; V: TRBV10-3
CDR3: CASTLGAGNEQYF; DNA: TGTGCCAGCACCCTCGGGGCCGGCAATGAGCAGTACTTC; D: NA; size: NA; J: TRBJ2-7; V: TRBV12-3/TRBV12-4
CDR3: CASSLVGQGGQETQYF; DNA: TGTGCCAGCAGCTTAGTGGGACAGGGTGGTCAAGAGACCCAGTACTTC; D: TRBD1; size: NA; J: TRBJ2-5; V: TRBV11-2
CDR3: CAWRELGTGETDTQYF; DNA: TGTGCCTGGAGAGAACTCGGGACAGGGGAAACAGATACGCAGTATTTT; D: TRBD1; size: NA; J: TRBJ2-3; V: TRBV30
CDR3: CASSRPGIFQETQYF; DNA: TGTGCCAGCAGCCGGCCCGGAATATTCCAAGAGACCCAGTACTTC; D: NA; size: NA; J: TRBJ2-5; V: TRBV7-9
CDR3: CSVAKRVPTDTQYF; DNA: TGCAGCGTCGCGAAGAGGGTGCCCACAGATACGCAGTATTTT; D: NA; size: NA; J: TRBJ2-3; V: TRBV29-1
CDR3: CAISEGADQETQYF; DNA: TGTGCCATCAGTGAGGGGGCGGACCAAGAGACCCAGTACTTC; D: NA; size: NA; J: TRBJ2-5; V: TRBV10-3
CDR3: CSAMGAGAHEQYF; DNA: TGCAGTGCTATGGGAGCGGGAGCGCACGAGCAGTACTTC; D: TRBD2; size: NA; J: TRBJ2-7; V: TRBV20-1
CDR3: CASSQDVAFPDTQYF; DNA: TGCGCCAGCAGCCAAGATGTAGCGTTCCCAGATACGCAGTATTTT; D: NA; size: NA; J: TRBJ2-3; V: TRBV4-1
CDR3: CASSRRQDYEQYF; DNA: TGTGCCAGCAGCCGACGACAGGACTACGAGCAGTACTTC; D: NA; size: NA; J: TRBJ2-7; V: TRBV3-1
CDR3: CASSQDLGRAYEQYF; DNA: TGTGCCAGCAGCCAAGATCTGGGACGAGCCTACGAGCAGTACTTC; D: NA; size: NA; J: TRBJ2-7; V: TRBV3-1
CDR3: CSAFPGPSNEQFF; DNA: TGCAGTGCTTTTCCGGGTCCCAGCAATGAGCAGTTCTTC; D: NA; size: NA; J: TRBJ2-1; V: TRBV20-1
CDR3: CASGHGTIWYF; DNA: TGTGCCAGCGGGCATGGGACAATTTGGTACTTC; D: NA; size: NA; J: TRBJ2-4; V: TRBV2
CDR3: CASSQDVGAAGELFF; DNA: TGTGCCAGCAGCCAAGATGTAGGGGCAGCCGGGGAGCTGTTTTTT; D: NA; size: few; J: TRBJ2-2; V: TRBV4-2
CDR3: CSAREGRGPKGNEQFF; DNA: TGCAGTGCACGAGAGGGGAGGGGCCCTAAGGGAAATGAGCAGTTCTTC; D: TRBD2; size: few; J: TRBJ2-1; V: TRBV20-1
CDR3: CSAETGGSLEETQYF; DNA: TGCAGTGCCGAAACAGGGGGATCCTTGGAAGAGACCCAGTACTTC; D: TRBD1; size: NA; J: TRBJ2-5; V: TRBV20-1
CDR3: CASSITRDRGGEQYF; DNA: TGCGCCAGCAGCATCACCCGGGACAGGGGAGGTGAGCAGTACTTC; D: TRBD1; size: NA; J: TRBJ2-5; V: TRBV5-1
CDR3: CSAYALAKNIQYF; DNA: TGCAGTGCATATGCGCTAGCCAAAAACATTCAGTACTTC; D: NA; size: few; J: TRBJ2-4; V: TRBV20-1